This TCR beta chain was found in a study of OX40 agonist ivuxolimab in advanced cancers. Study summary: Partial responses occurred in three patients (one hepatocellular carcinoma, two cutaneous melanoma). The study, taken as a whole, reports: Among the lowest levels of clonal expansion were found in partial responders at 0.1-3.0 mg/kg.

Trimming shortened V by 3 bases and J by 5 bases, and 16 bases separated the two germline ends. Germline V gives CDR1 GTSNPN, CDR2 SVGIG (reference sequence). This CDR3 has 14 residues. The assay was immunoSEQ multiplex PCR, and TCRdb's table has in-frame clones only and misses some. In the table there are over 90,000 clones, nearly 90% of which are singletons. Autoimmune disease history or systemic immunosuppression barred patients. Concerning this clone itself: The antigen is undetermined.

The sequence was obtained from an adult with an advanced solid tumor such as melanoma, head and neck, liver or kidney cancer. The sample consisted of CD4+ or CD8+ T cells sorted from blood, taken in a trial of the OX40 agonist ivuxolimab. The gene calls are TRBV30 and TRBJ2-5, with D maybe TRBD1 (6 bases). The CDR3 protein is CAWSPTRGSETQYF. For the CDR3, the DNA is TGTGCCTGGAGCCCAACAAGGGGGAGTGAGACCCAGTACTTC.